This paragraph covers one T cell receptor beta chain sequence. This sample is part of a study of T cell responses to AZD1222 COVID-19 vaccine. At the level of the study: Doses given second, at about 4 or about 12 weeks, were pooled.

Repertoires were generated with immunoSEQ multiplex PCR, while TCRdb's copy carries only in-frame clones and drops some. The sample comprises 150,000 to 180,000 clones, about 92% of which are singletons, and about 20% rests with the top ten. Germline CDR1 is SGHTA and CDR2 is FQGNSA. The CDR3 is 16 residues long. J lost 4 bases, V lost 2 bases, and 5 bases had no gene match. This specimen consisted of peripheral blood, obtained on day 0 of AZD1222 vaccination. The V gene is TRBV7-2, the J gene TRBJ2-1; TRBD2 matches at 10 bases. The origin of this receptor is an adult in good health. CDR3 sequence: CASSLLGLAAYNEQFF. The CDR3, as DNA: TGTGCCAGCAGCTTACTAGGACTAGCGGCATACAATGAGCAGTTCTTC.